Following are 16 T cell receptor beta chains from one sample sequenced in a study of cytomegalovirus exposure and HLA in healthy donors. Using immunoSEQ multiplex PCR, the repertoire was profiled, and TCRdb retains in-frame clones only, with some absent. The sample gives about 73,000 clones, 85% to 95% of which show up once; approximately 3.5% is in the top ten. The sample consisted of PBMCs. The receptors were sampled from a man between 18 and 29 years old in good health and CMV-seronegative.

The chain employs TRBV29-1 and TRBJ1-1; the match to TRBD1 covers 7 bases. The CDR3 is made up of 11 amino acids. Germline V lookup: CDR1 SQVTM, CDR2 ANQGSEA. Trimming cost V 5 bases and J 11 bases; bases outside gene matches: 8. CDR3 protein: CSVLTTGRAFF. The CDR3 DNA sequence: TGCAGCGTTCTTACGACAGGGAGGGCTTTCTTT.

This sequence joins TRBV30 and TRBJ1-4; TRBD1 aligns across 7 bases. Germline CDR1 reads GTSNPN; CDR2 reads SVGIG (reference sequence). This CDR3 comprises 15 residues. With V trimmed by 1 base and J by 3 bases, 5 bases remained unmatched. The CDR3 DNA reads as TGTGCCTGGAGTGGGAGACAGGGACCTAATGAAAAACTGTTTTTT. Protein sequence: CAWSGRQGPNEKLFF.

The V call is TRBV28, the J call TRBJ1-2; D might be TRBD1 (6 bases). The CDR3 totals 13 residues. Germline V gives CDR1 MDHEN, CDR2 SYDVKM. The germline V and J ends were trimmed by 5 bases and 2 bases, with 9 bases remaining between them. The CDR3 sequence: CASSHDRNYGYTF. As DNA, the CDR3 is TGTGCCAGCAGTCATGACAGGAACTATGGCTACACCTTC.

The chain joins TRBV7-6 to TRBJ1-4; 7 bases align to TRBD1. CDR3 length: 16 amino acids. Trimming took 5 bases from V and 5 from J; bases not matched to a gene: 11. The germline V gene encodes CDR1 SGHVS and CDR2 FNYEAQ. The CDR3 DNA follows: TGTGCCAGCAGCCCTCTCCGGGACAGCGAGAATGAAAAACTGTTTTTT. It is translated as CASSPLRDSENEKLFF. Variable domain in full (rest from reference TRBV7-6 and TRBJ1-4): GAGVSQSPRYKVTKRGQDVALRCDPISGHVSLYWYRQALGQGPEFLTYFNYEAQQDKSGLPNDRFSAERPEGSISTLTIQRTEQRDSAMYRCASSPLRDSENEKLFFGSGTQLSVL.

The chain carries TRBV7-9 and TRBJ1-2; D call uncertain. Trimming removed 5 bases from V and 7 bases from J, with 20 bases in between. The V gene's germline CDR1 is SEHNR and CDR2 FQNEAQ (reference sequence). This CDR3 contains 15 residues. The CDR3 loop reads CASSHPVAGRPGYTF. As DNA, the CDR3 is TGTGCCAGCAGCCATCCCGTGGCGGGCAGGCCTGGCTACACCTTC. Full variable domain (remainder filled in from reference TRBV7-9 and TRBJ1-2): DTGVSQNPRHKITKRGQNVTFRCDPISEHNRLYWYRQTLGQGPEFLTYFQNEAQLEKSRLLSDRFSAERPKGSFSTLEIQRTEQGDSAMYLCASSHPVAGRPGYTFGSGTRLTVV.

The chain recombines TRBV19 with TRBJ1-1; TRBD1 might be the D (6 bases). From germline, CDR1 is LNHDA and CDR2 SQIVND (reference sequence). CDR3 length equals 18 residues. The V end was cut by 0 bases, the J end by 2 bases, with 19 bases between. CDR3 region: CASSIDAEGGGINTEAFF. Here the CDR3 DNA reads TGTGCCAGTAGTATAGATGCGGAAGGGGGGGGGATTAACACTGAAGCTTTCTTT.

This clone was seen just once. The chain carries TRBV29-1 and TRBJ1-2; unclear D gene. V was shortened by 0 bases and J by 7 bases, with 12 bases between the two germline ends. CDR3 size: 13 residues. Germline CDR1 SQVTM, CDR2 ANQGSEA. The CDR3 sequence is CSVEESGFRGYTF. DNA for the CDR3: TGCAGCGTTGAAGAGTCGGGGTTCCGTGGCTACACCTTC. The complete variable domain, with remaining parts taken from reference TRBV29-1 and TRBJ1-2, reads SAVISQKPSRDICQRGTSLTIQCQVDSQVTMMFWYRQQPGQSLTLIATANQGSEATYESGFVIDKFPISRPNLTFSTLTVSNMSPEDSSIYLCSVEESGFRGYTFGSGTRLTVV.

This chain uses TRBV9 with TRBJ1-1; a weak D match, TRBD1 (6 bases). CDR1 and CDR2 from the germline V gene are SGDLS and YYNGEE. Trimming cost V 4 bases and J 0 bases, with 19 bases left between them. The CDR3 has 17 amino acids. As DNA, the CDR3 is TGTGCCAGCAGCCAAACAGGGTTGTCCAGGGTGAACACTGAAGCTTTCTTT. Translated, it gives CASSQTGLSRVNTEAFF.

This chain joins TRBV9 and TRBJ1-1; the D gene is possibly TRBD1 (5 bases). This CDR3 is built from 15 residues. Germline CDR1 reads SGDLS; CDR2 reads YYNGEE. The V gene lost 0 bases and the J gene lost 0 bases, with 9 bases spanning the gap. CDR3 amino acids: CASSVATGLNTEAFF. Written as DNA, the CDR3 is TGTGCCAGCAGCGTAGCTACAGGTTTGAACACTGAAGCTTTCTTT.

This clone has just one count. This chain joins TRBV6-1 and TRBJ1-1; D is possibly TRBD1 (6 bases). This CDR3 contains 12 residues. Germline V gene data show CDR1 as MNHNS and CDR2 as SASEGT. V was pared by 8 bases and J by 8 bases, with 15 bases between. This chain's CDR3 is CASLYGQTEAFF. The CDR3 bases are TGTGCCAGCCTATACGGACAGACCGAAGCTTTCTTT.

The rearrangement uses TRBV29-1 and TRBJ2-5, with TRBD2 as a possible D gene (6 bases). Trimming took 6 bases from V and 7 from J, leaving 27 bases between them. Germline V gene data show CDR1 as SQVTM and CDR2 as ANQGSEA. CDR3 length equals 16 residues. CDR3 in DNA: TGCAGCGTGGCTCCGTTGATCGGGAGCGCCGTAGGGACCCAGTACTTC. This translates into CSVAPLIGSAVGTQYF. Looking up the rest from reference TRBV29-1 and TRBJ2-5 gives the full variable domain: SAVISQKPSRDICQRGTSLTIQCQVDSQVTMMFWYRQQPGQSLTLIATANQGSEATYESGFVIDKFPISRPNLTFSTLTVSNMSPEDSSIYLCSVAPLIGSAVGTQYFGPGTRLLVL.

The chain joins TRBV28 to TRBJ2-1, with TRBD1 identical over 7 bases. The length of the CDR3 is 19 residues. With 6 bases clipped from V and 2 bases from J, the junction kept 19 bases outside the gene matches. In germline, CDR1 is MDHEN, CDR2 SYDVKM. The CDR3 loop reads CASRFDRDRIPRTYNEQFF. CDR3 nucleotide sequence: TGTGCCAGCAGATTTGACCGGGACAGAATCCCTAGAACCTACAATGAGCAGTTCTTC.

A single count supports this clone. This sequence joins TRBV28 and TRBJ1-1; D call uncertain. This CDR3 has 13 residues. Looked up from germline, CDR1 is MDHEN and CDR2 is SYDVKM. V was shortened by 2 bases and J by 1 base, with 5 bases between the two germline ends. The CDR3: CASSLPGNTEAFF. The DNA for the CDR3 is TGTGCCAGCAGTTTACCGGGGAACACTGAAGCTTTCTTT. Variable domain in full (rest from reference TRBV28 and TRBJ1-1): DVKVTQSSRYLVKRTGEKVFLECVQDMDHENMFWYRQDPGLGLRLIYFSYDVKMKEKGDIPEGYSVSREKKERFSLILESASTNQTSMYLCASSLPGNTEAFFGQGTRLTVV.

The chain employs TRBV7-2 and TRBJ1-6; D is unresolved. Germline CDR1 reads SGHTA; CDR2 reads FQGNSA. V was pared by 1 base and J by 9 bases, with 13 bases between. The CDR3 is 15 amino acids. CDR3 in DNA: TGTGCCAGCAGCTTAGTAGGCCGAGGTAGTTCACCCCTCCACTTT. Its translation: CASSLVGRGSSPLHF.

The chain is built from TRBV5-5 and TRBJ1-1; D might be TRBD1 (6 bases). CDR1 SGHKS and CDR2 YYEKEE come from the germline V gene (reference sequence). The CDR3 runs 13 residues. V lost 5 bases and J lost 8, with 16 bases in between. The chain's CDR3 is CASSFTGTNEAFF. Written as DNA, the CDR3 is TGTGCCAGCAGTTTTACCGGGACAAACGAAGCTTTCTTT.

The rearrangement uses TRBV10-2 and TRBJ1-2, with 7 bases lining up with TRBD1. This CDR3 has 16 amino acids. CDR1 and CDR2 (germline): WSHSY, SAAADI. J lost 8 bases, V lost 3 bases, and 15 bases had no gene match. This CDR3 reads CASSEQRTGSVEGYTF. CDR3 in DNA: TGCGCCAGCAGTGAACAACGGACAGGCAGTGTGGAAGGCTACACCTTC.